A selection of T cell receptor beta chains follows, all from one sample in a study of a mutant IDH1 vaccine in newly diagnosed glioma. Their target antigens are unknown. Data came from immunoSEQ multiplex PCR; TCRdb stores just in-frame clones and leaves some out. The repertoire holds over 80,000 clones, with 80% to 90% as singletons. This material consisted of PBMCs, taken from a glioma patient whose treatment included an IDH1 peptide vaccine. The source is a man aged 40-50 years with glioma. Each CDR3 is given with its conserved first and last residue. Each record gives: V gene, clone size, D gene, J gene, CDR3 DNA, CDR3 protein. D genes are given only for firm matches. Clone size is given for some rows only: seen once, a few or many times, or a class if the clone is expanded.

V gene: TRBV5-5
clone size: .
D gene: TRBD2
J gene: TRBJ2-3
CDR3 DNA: TGTGCCAGCAGCTGGGGACTAGCGGCGAGCACAGATACGCAGTATTTT
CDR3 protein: CASSWGLAASTDTQYF

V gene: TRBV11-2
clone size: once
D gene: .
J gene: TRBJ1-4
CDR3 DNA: TGTGCCAGCAGCCCAAAAAACCATCCAGGGTCTAATGAAAAACTGTTTTTT
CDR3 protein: CASSPKNHPGSNEKLFF

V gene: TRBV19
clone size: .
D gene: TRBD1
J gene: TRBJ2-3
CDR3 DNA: TGTGCCAGTAGTATTGGGGCAGGGGGTCCCACTAGCACAGATACGCAGTATTTT
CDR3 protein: CASSIGAGGPTSTDTQYF

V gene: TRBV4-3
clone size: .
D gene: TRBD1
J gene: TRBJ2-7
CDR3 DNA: TGCGCCAGCAGCGCGGACAGGGGACCCTACGAGCAGTACTTC
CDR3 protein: CASSADRGPYEQYF

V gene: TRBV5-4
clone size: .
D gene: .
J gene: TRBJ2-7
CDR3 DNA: TGTGCCAGCAGCTCGAGTCTGGGGATCCACGAGCAGTACTTC
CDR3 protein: CASSSSLGIHEQYF

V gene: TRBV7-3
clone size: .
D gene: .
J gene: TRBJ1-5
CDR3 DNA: TGTGCCAGCAGCTTAGAGGAGAATCAGCCCCAGCATTTT
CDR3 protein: CASSLEENQPQHF

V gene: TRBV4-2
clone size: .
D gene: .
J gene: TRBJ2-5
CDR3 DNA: TGTGCCAGCAGCCTTAGGGACGGGGGCCAAGAGACCCAGTACTTC
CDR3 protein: CASSLRDGGQETQYF

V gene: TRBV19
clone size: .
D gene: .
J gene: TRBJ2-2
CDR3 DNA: TGTGCCAGTAGCACAGGGAAGGCCGGGGAGCTGTTTTTT
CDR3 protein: CASSTGKAGELFF

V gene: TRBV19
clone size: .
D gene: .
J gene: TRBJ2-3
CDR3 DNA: TGTGCCAGTAGTATAGAAGGGTTATTGAGCACAGATACGCAGTATTTT
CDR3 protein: CASSIEGLLSTDTQYF

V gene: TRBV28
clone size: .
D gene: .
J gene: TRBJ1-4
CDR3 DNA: TGTGCCAGCAGCAGATTACTAGGGGAAAAACTGTTTTTT
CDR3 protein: CASSRLLGEKLFF

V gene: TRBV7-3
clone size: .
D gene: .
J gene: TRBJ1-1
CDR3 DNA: TGTGCCAGCAGCTTAAGACAGAGCAGTGAAGCTTTCTTT
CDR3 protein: CASSLRQSSEAFF

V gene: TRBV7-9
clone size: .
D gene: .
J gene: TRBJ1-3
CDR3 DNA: TGTGCCAGCAGCTTAGCATCAGGGCTGGGAAACACCATATATTTT
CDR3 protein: CASSLASGLGNTIYF

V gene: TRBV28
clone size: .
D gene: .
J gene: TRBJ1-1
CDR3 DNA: TGTGCCAGCAAGGTTTACGGGGAAACTGAAGCTTTCTTT
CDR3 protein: CASKVYGETEAFF

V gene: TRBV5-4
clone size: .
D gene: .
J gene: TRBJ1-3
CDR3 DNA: TGTGCCAGCAGCGCGGACAGAAGGGACACCATATATTTT
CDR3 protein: CASSADRRDTIYF

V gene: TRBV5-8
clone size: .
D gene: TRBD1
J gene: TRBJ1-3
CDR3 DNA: TGTGCCAGCAGCTTCGGGACAGCCTCTGGAAACACCATATATTTT
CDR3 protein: CASSFGTASGNTIYF

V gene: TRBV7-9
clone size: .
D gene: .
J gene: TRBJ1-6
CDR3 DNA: TGTGCCAGCAGCTTAGGAAACCTCAGGGATAGGACCTATAATTCACCCCTCCACTTT
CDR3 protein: CASSLGNLRDRTYNSPLHF

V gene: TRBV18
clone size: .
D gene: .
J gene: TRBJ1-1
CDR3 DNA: TGTGCCAGCTCACCCCCTAGGTCGGCGAACACTGAAGCTTTCTTT
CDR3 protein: CASSPPRSANTEAFF

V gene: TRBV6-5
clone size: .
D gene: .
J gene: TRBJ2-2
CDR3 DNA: TGTGCCACCCAAGGGGGGGGACGGTCCGGGGAGCTGTTTTTT
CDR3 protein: CATQGGGRSGELFF

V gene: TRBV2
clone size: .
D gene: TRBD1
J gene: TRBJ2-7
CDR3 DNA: TGTGCCAGCAGCTTGGGACAGGGGATATCGTCCTACGAGCAGTACTTC
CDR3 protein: CASSLGQGISSYEQYF

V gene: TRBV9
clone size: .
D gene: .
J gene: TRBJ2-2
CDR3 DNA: TGTGCCAGCACGGAGACACAGGGAGACACCGGGGAGCTGTTTTTT
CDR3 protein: CASTETQGDTGELFF

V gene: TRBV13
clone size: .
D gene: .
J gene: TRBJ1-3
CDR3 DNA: TGTGCCAGCAGCTTAGCTGGAAACACCATATATTTT
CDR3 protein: CASSLAGNTIYF

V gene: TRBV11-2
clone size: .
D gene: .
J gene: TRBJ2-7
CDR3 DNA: TGTGCCAGCAGCCCCCGACTAGGTTCCTACGAGCAGTACTTC
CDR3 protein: CASSPRLGSYEQYF